Below are 15 T cell receptor beta chains sequenced from a single sample in a study of T cells in Graves' hyperthyroidism and ophthalmopathy. TCR beta CDR3 regions were amplified from RNA. HTBI primers were the set used in a first-round RT-PCR of the TCR CDR3. TCRdb fed the multiplex PCR reads into MiXCR, producing one record per CDR3 protein. Here the sample spans fewer than 400,000 distinct CDR3 sequences, over 12% being singletons. Sequenced: blood. The receptors were sampled from a man aged 45-65 years with Graves' ophthalmopathy.

The table lists this clonotype with a count of one. The rearrangement joins TRBV27 to TRBJ2-7; 9 nucleotides match TRBD1. The CDR3 is 16 amino acids. Germline CDR1 reads MNHEY; CDR2 reads SMNVEV (reference sequence). The junction had 13 bases not matched to a gene; V was cut back by 5 bases and J by 5 bases. CDR3 DNA: TGTGCCAGCAGTCCGGTCCCGGGACAGGGTATGCACGAGCAGTACTTC. Amino acid sequence: CASSPVPGQGMHEQYF.

This clonotype was seen at least ten times. This rearrangement joins TRBV20-1 to TRBJ2-7, with 9 bases that match TRBD1. Looked up from germline, CDR1 is DFQATT and CDR2 is SNEGSKA (reference sequence). The CDR3 is made up of 13 amino acids. V was clipped by 7 bases and J by 3 bases; unmatched bases: 7. The CDR3 is CSVRGTGFYEQYF. The DNA for the CDR3 is TGCAGTGTTCGCGGGACAGGGTTCTACGAGCAGTACTTC.

This chain connects TRBV2 to TRBJ2-1; the match to TRBD2 covers 8 bases. Germline V gene lookup returns CDR1 SNHLY and CDR2 FYNNEI. This CDR3 has 17 residues. The V and J ends lost 4 bases and 9 bases, in that order; junction bases with no gene match: 17. CDR3 loop: CASSAMAGGPRGGEQFF. Here the CDR3 DNA reads TGTGCCAGCAGTGCCATGGCGGGAGGCCCCCGTGGAGGTGAGCAGTTCTTC.

This clonotype was observed at least ten times. The chain joins TRBV2 to TRBJ1-4, with D unresolved. Germline-derived CDR1 and CDR2 are SNHLY and FYNNEI. Trimming removed 5 bases at V and 5 bases at J, with 9 bases between. The CDR3 has 13 residues. The CDR3 sequence: CASSIVENEKLFF. DNA of the CDR3: TGTGCCAGCAGTATTGTTGAGAATGAAAAACTGTTTTTT.

In its sample, this clonotype was seen many times. The chain has TRBV11-1 and TRBJ2-5, with TRBD1 matching 7 bases. The CDR3 totals 15 residues. The germline CDR1 and CDR2 sequences are SGHAT and FQDESV (reference sequence). V lost 2 bases and J lost 1; bases outside the gene matches: 4. The CDR3 here is CASSLFRGIQETQYF. The CDR3 DNA follows: TGTGCCAGCAGCTTATTCAGGGGGATCCAAGAGACCCAGTACTTC. The variable domain in full, completed from reference TRBV11-1 and TRBJ2-5, reads EAEVAQSPRYKITEKSQAVAFWCDPISGHATLYWYRQILGQGPELLVQFQDESVVDDSQLPKDRFSAERLKGVDSTLKIQPAELGDSAMYLCASSLFRGIQETQYFGPGTRLLVL.

This clonotype has only a few counts. The CDR3, as DNA: TGTGCCAGCAGCTCACCCATTGCGGGGGCGCGGCACACCGGGGAGCTGTTTTTT. Its protein is CASSSPIAGARHTGELFF. The V and J genes are TRBV7-8 and TRBJ2-2, with D perhaps matching TRBD2 (7 bases). CDR3 size: 18 residues. The V gene's germline CDR1 is SGHVS and CDR2 FQNEAQ. Trimming pared 4 bases from V and 3 bases from J, leaving 21 bases between.

Ten or more counts support this clonotype. V gene TRBV11-3 combines with J gene TRBJ2-1; 9 bases are shared with TRBD2. V trimming: 8 bases; J trimming: 7 bases; junction bases outside the gene matches: 12. Germline CDR1 reads SGHNT; CDR2 reads YENEEA. The CDR3 is 15 residues long. The CDR3 region is CASREAGGLGNEQFF. As DNA, the CDR3 is TGTGCCAGCCGGGAAGCGGGAGGCCTAGGGAATGAGCAGTTCTTC.

The chain combines TRBV7-9 with TRBJ2-3; D gene unclear. V lost 7 bases to trimming and J lost 4 bases, with 12 bases between them. Germline assignment: CDR1 SEHNR and CDR2 FQNEAQ (reference sequence). This CDR3 contains 13 residues. As DNA, the CDR3 is TGTGCCAGCATTACCGCTGGGGCAGATACGCAGTATTTT. As protein: CASITAGADTQYF. Filled out from reference TRBV7-9 and TRBJ2-3, the complete variable domain reads DTGVSQNPRHKITKRGQNVTFRCDPISEHNRLYWYRQTLGQGPEFLTYFQNEAQLEKSRLLSDRFSAERPKGSFSTLEIQRTEQGDSAMYLCASITAGADTQYFGPGTRLTVL.

This clonotype was seen many times. This chain joins TRBV7-9 and TRBJ1-5, with TRBD1 as a possible D gene (6 bases). Trimming stripped 5 bases from V and 0 bases from J, with 14 bases between. Germline V gene lookup returns CDR1 SEHNR and CDR2 FQNEAQ (reference sequence). CDR3 length equals 16 residues. The CDR3 sequence: CASSHGKTGSNQPQHF. The CDR3 DNA is TGTGCCAGCAGCCATGGTAAGACAGGTAGCAATCAGCCCCAGCATTTT.

The J gene is TRBJ2-1, the V gene TRBV30; TRBD2 aligns across 10 bases. V shed 2 bases and J 4 bases; nucleotides not matched to a gene: 5. The CDR3 is made up of 15 amino acids. CDR1 is GTSNPN, CDR2 SVGIG, per germline (reference sequence). The DNA for the CDR3 is TGTGCCTGGAGTAGCTCTAGCGGGAGTTACAATGAGCAGTTCTTC. Translation: CAWSSSSGSYNEQFF.

This clonotype was observed at least ten times. V and J are TRBV6-1 and TRBJ1-1; TRBD1 is a possible D gene (5 bases). The germline gives CDR1 MNHNS, CDR2 SASEGT. Between the trimmed V and J ends, which lost 5 bases and 3 bases, there was a span of 13 bases. This CDR3 has 14 residues. The CDR3 region is CASSPTESHTEAFF. The CDR3 DNA reads TGTGCCAGCAGTCCGACAGAAAGTCACACTGAAGCTTTCTTT.

The chain joins TRBV6-1 to TRBJ2-5; D possibly matches TRBD1 or TRBD2 (5 bases each). The germline gives CDR1 MNHNS, CDR2 SASEGT. V was clipped by 11 bases and J by 3 bases, with 19 bases between them. The CDR3 loop spans 14 amino acids. CDR3: CAATLGTGKETQYF. CDR3 in DNA: TGTGCCGCGACTCTGGGGACGGGGAAAGAGACCCAGTACTTC.

This clonotype was observed a few times. V usage is TRBV12-3 or TRBV12-4 and J usage is TRBJ1-4, with D uncertain. The CDR3 covers 12 residues. V lost 3 bases and J lost 10, with 9 bases in between. The chain's CDR3 is CASSFGKGKLFF. DNA of the CDR3: TGTGCCAGCAGTTTCGGCAAGGGAAAACTGTTTTTT.

This sequence joins TRBV11-2 and TRBJ1-5, with D perhaps matching TRBD1 (6 bases). Trimming took off 6 bases at V and 6 bases at J, with 21 bases between the two ends. CDR1 SGHAT and CDR2 FQNNGV come from the germline V gene. The CDR3 consists of 16 residues. The CDR3 loop is CASRQSGGREGQPQHF. CDR3 DNA: TGTGCCAGCAGGCAATCGGGGGGGCGCGAGGGTCAGCCCCAGCATTTT.

This clonotype was counted at least ten times. The V and J genes are TRBV9 and TRBJ2-3; 9 bases are a match to TRBD1. Germline V gene data show CDR1 as SGDLS and CDR2 as YYNGEE. V was clipped by 4 bases and J by 0 bases; unmatched bases: 3. This CDR3 has 15 residues. CDR3 in DNA: TGTGCCAGCAGCCGGACAGGGGCTAGCACAGATACGCAGTATTTT. Translation gives CASSRTGASTDTQYF.